These T cell receptor beta chains were read from a single sample in a study of chemoradiotherapy in HPV16-positive cancers. Profiling relied on immunoSEQ multiplex PCR, and the TCRdb table lists in-frame clones only, not all of them. The sample contains a few thousand clones, about three quarters of which appear only once. This material was collected from a patient who underwent chemoradiotherapy. The receptors were sampled from a human donor with HPV-associated anogenital cancer. Each CDR3 is given with its conserved first and last residue. A D gene is named only where the DNA matches it firmly. Clone size, where shown, is once, few, many, or a class for clones that have expanded.

NA | TRBJ2-3 | TRBD1 | TRBV2 | TGTGCCAGCAGTGACGACAGGGGGCGCACAGATACGCAGTATTTT | CASSDDRGRTDTQYF
NA | TRBJ2-6 | TRBD2 | TRBV7-9 | TGTGCCAGCAGCCGGGGACTAGCGGGGGGGCCCTCTGGGGCCAACGTCCTGACTTTC | CASSRGLAGGPSGANVLTF
NA | TRBJ1-2 | NA | TRBV7-9 | TGTGCCAGCACCACGACGGACTTCTATGGCTACACCTTC | CASTTTDFYGYTF
NA | TRBJ2-1 | TRBD2 | TRBV5-1 | TGCGCCAGCAGCCCCTTGAAAAGCGGGAGGAGGGTACTTGATGAGCAGTTCTTC | CASSPLKSGRRVLDEQFF
NA | TRBJ1-4 | NA | TRBV19 | TGTGCCAGTAGTCCCCTGCCTCCGAATGGAAAACTGTTTTTT | CASSPLPPNGKLFF
NA | TRBJ2-5 | NA | TRBV4-1 | TGCGCCAGCAGCCAATATGGGGGAGAGACCCAGTACTTC | CASSQYGGETQYF
NA | TRBJ2-1 | NA | TRBV7-9 | TGTGCCAGCAGCTTGGCGGGGACTCCAGCCCCATACAATGAGCAGTTCTTC | CASSLAGTPAPYNEQFF
NA | TRBJ2-1 | NA | TRBV10-3 | TGTGCCACCGGACAGGTCGCGACTAGCTACAATGAGCAGTTCTTC | CATGQVATSYNEQFF
NA | TRBJ2-7 | NA | TRBV7-6 | TGTGCCAGCAGCTTAGGTTCTCGGGGCAGGGAGCAGTACTTC | CASSLGSRGREQYF
once | TRBJ2-3 | TRBD1 | TRBV27 | TGTGCCAGCAGCCGCTCACAGGGGGCCTTCACAGATACGCAGTATTTT | CASSRSQGAFTDTQYF
NA | TRBJ2-6 | NA | TRBV4-1 | TGCGCCAGCAGCCAAGGGGGGAGGGGGCGTACTGGGGCCAACGTCCTGACTTTC | CASSQGGRGRTGANVLTF
NA | TRBJ1-5 | TRBD1 | TRBV6-5 | TGTGCCAGCAGTTACGGGACAGGGAGTCAGCCCCAGCATTTT | CASSYGTGSQPQHF
few | TRBJ1-2 | TRBD1 | TRBV6-4 | TGTGCCAGCAGCCGAAGGACAGGGGGGGAGGATGGCTACACCTTC | CASSRRTGGEDGYTF
NA | TRBJ1-2 | NA | TRBV28 | TGTGCCAGTAAGACAGGTTTAGAAGGCTACACCTTC | CASKTGLEGYTF
NA | TRBJ1-6 | NA | TRBV28 | TGTGCCAGCCCACCTTCGCTAGGGGATAATTCACCCCTCCACTTT | CASPPSLGDNSPLHF
NA | TRBJ1-2 | NA | TRBV29-1 | TGCAGCGTTGGGGGTGGGGAACACCTGCCAAACTATGGCTACACCTTC | CSVGGGEHLPNYGYTF
NA | TRBJ1-2 | NA | TRBV30 | TGTGCCTGGAGCCAGCCAGCGGGCTATGGCTACACCTTC | CAWSQPAGYGYTF
NA | TRBJ1-2 | NA | TRBV11-2 | TGTGCCAGCAGCTTATTCGGACATTCAAGTGGCTACACCTTC | CASSLFGHSSGYTF
NA | TRBJ1-2 | TRBD1 | TRBV19 | TGTGCCAGTAGTATACAGGGGGCACCGCGTGGCTACACCTTC | CASSIQGAPRGYTF
once | TRBJ2-3 | NA | TRBV4-3 | TGCGCCAGCAGCCAAGACCCTAGGGGACCGCAGTATTTT | CASSQDPRGPQYF
NA | TRBJ2-3 | NA | TRBV7-9 | TGTGCCAGCAGCTTAGGGTCAGCCGGGGAAGATACGCAGTATTTT | CASSLGSAGEDTQYF
NA | TRBJ1-3 | TRBD1 | TRBV5-5 | TGTGCCAGCAGCTCTCCACAGGGGAACTCTGGAAACACCATATATTTT | CASSSPQGNSGNTIYF
NA | TRBJ1-3 | NA | TRBV5-1 | TGCGCCAGCAGCCCAACAGGAAACACCATATATTTT | CASSPTGNTIYF
NA | TRBJ1-5 | NA | TRBV30 | TGTGCCTGGAGTGGAGGTTCGGCCTCTAATCAGCCCCAGCATTTT | CAWSGGSASNQPQHF
NA | TRBJ1-1 | NA | TRBV25-1 | TGTGCCAGCAGTGAGGGAGGAATGAACACTGAAGCTTTCTTT | CASSEGGMNTEAFF
NA | TRBJ2-2 | TRBD1 | TRBV7-8 | TGTGCCAGCAGCCAGCCCCAGGGGGCAGGGACCGGGGAGCTGTTTTTT | CASSQPQGAGTGELFF
NA | TRBJ2-1 | TRBD1 | TRBV9 | TGTGCCAGCAGCCCGAACAGGGGGCAAAACAATGAGCAGTTCTTC | CASSPNRGQNNEQFF
NA | TRBJ2-5 | NA | TRBV6-4 | TGTGCCAGCGGGCAAGAGACCCAGTACTTC | CASGQETQYF
NA | TRBJ1-6 | NA | TRBV11-3 | TGTGCCAGCAGCACCCGGGAAAGGTCCTCCTATAATTCACCCCTCCACTTT | CASSTRERSSYNSPLHF
few | TRBJ2-7 | NA | TRBV2 | TGTGCCAGCAAGAACAATCAGCTCCGGATCTCCGAGCAGTACTTC | CASKNNQLRISEQYF
NA | TRBJ2-1 | TRBD2 | TRBV19 | TGTGCCAGTAATGAGCGGGGCCCCTACAATGAGCAGTTCTTC | CASNERGPYNEQFF
NA | TRBJ1-2 | NA | TRBV5-1 | TGCGCCAGCAGCTTGGAGCCGGGGGCCGCTAACTATGGCTACACATTC | CASSLEPGAANYGYTF
NA | TRBJ1-2 | TRBD1 | TRBV18 | TGTGCCAGCTCATTACGACAGGGAGACTATGGCTACACCTTC | CASSLRQGDYGYTF
NA | TRBJ2-7 | NA | TRBV7-2 | TGTGCCAGCAGTCCCTCGGTTGAGCAGTACTTC | CASSPSVEQYF
NA | TRBJ1-3 | NA | TRBV7-2 | TGTGCCAGCAGCAGGATCTCTGGAAACACCATATATTTT | CASSRISGNTIYF
few | TRBJ2-2 | TRBD2 | TRBV5-5 | TGTGCCAGCAGCTTGGTCGCGGGAGTATACACCGGGGAGCTGTTTTTT | CASSLVAGVYTGELFF
NA | TRBJ2-3 | NA | TRBV19 | TGTGCCAGTAAAGTTGGCAGGGCGGCAGATACGCAGTATTTT | CASKVGRAADTQYF
NA | TRBJ2-3 | NA | TRBV27 | TGTGCCAGCAGTTTAGCCGGGGGGCCGAATACGCAGTATTTT | CASSLAGGPNTQYF
NA | TRBJ2-5 | NA | TRBV5-1 | TGCGCCAGCAGCTTCGAAGGGAGGGAGACCCAGTACTTC | CASSFEGRETQYF
NA | TRBJ1-6 | NA | TRBV7-8 | TGTGCCAGCAGCTTACGCCGGGGAGATTCACCCCTCCACTTT | CASSLRRGDSPLHF
NA | TRBJ1-4 | NA | TRBV25-1 | TGTGCCAGCAGTGACGCGAGAGGAGGGGATGAAAAACTGTTTTTT | CASSDARGGDEKLFF
NA | TRBJ1-2 | NA | TRBV6-1 | TGTGCCAGCATCTCCGGACAATATGGCTACACCTTC | CASISGQYGYTF
NA | TRBJ1-6 | NA | TRBV7-9 | TGTGCCAGCAGCTTAGGGGTCAAGAATTCACCCCTCCACTTT | CASSLGVKNSPLHF
NA | TRBJ1-2 | NA | TRBV5-1 | TGCGCCAGCAGCACGATGAGGGCTGGCTATGGCTACACCTTC | CASSTMRAGYGYTF
NA | TRBJ2-1 | NA | TRBV28 | TGTGCCAGCAGTTTACGGCGGAGCTCCTACAATGAGCAGTTCTTC | CASSLRRSSYNEQFF
NA | TRBJ1-5 | NA | TRBV19 | TGTGCCAGTAGCTTATGGGGAAGCAATCAGCCCCAGCATTTT | CASSLWGSNQPQHF
NA | TRBJ1-2 | TRBD1 | TRBV6-5 | TGTGCCAGCAGTCCGGGACAGGGAAGATACACCTTC | CASSPGQGRYTF
NA | TRBJ2-3 | TRBD2 | TRBV5-4 | TGTGCCAGCAGCCTGGGACTAGCGGACAGCACAGATACGCAGTATTTT | CASSLGLADSTDTQYF
few | TRBJ2-2 | TRBD2 | TRBV19 | TGTGCCAGTACTAGCGGGGAGAACACCGGGGAGCTGTTTTTT | CASTSGENTGELFF
NA | TRBJ2-7 | NA | TRBV29-1 | TGCAGCACACGTCTCGGATCCTCCGAGCAGTACTTC | CSTRLGSSEQYF
few | TRBJ1-4 | NA | TRBV2 | TGTGCCAGCAGTGATGTAGCCGCAACTAATGAAAAACTGTTTTTT | CASSDVAATNEKLFF
NA | TRBJ2-3 | NA | TRBV19 | TGTGCCAGTAGTATCCGACAGGCCACAGATACGCAGTATTTT | CASSIRQATDTQYF
NA | TRBJ1-5 | TRBD1 | TRBV5-8 | TGTGCCAGCAGCCCTACTAGGACAGGACGAAATCAGCCCCAGCATTTT | CASSPTRTGRNQPQHF
NA | TRBJ2-1 | NA | TRBV6-4 | TGTGCCAGCAGTGACTCACTAGCCCCCAATGAGCAGTTCTTC | CASSDSLAPNEQFF
once | TRBJ1-4 | NA | TRBV30 | TGTGCCTGGAGAGAAGGACAGACAACTAATGAAAAACTGTTTTTT | CAWREGQTTNEKLFF
NA | TRBJ1-4 | NA | TRBV7-9 | TGTGCCAGCAGCTTAGCCGGGGCAAAACTGTTTTTT | CASSLAGAKLFF
NA | TRBJ2-4 | NA | TRBV2 | TGTGCCAGCAGTGAGAGTACGTTGGGTTTCCTAGCCAAAAACATTCAGTACTTC | CASSESTLGFLAKNIQYF
NA | TRBJ1-1 | NA | TRBV5-1 | TGCGCCAGCAGCTTGAAGACAGACACTGAAGCTTTCTTT | CASSLKTDTEAFF
NA | TRBJ2-7 | TRBD1 | TRBV5-1 | TGCGCCAGCAGCTTGGCCTCCGGGACAGGTGTCCACGAGCAGTACTTC | CASSLASGTGVHEQYF